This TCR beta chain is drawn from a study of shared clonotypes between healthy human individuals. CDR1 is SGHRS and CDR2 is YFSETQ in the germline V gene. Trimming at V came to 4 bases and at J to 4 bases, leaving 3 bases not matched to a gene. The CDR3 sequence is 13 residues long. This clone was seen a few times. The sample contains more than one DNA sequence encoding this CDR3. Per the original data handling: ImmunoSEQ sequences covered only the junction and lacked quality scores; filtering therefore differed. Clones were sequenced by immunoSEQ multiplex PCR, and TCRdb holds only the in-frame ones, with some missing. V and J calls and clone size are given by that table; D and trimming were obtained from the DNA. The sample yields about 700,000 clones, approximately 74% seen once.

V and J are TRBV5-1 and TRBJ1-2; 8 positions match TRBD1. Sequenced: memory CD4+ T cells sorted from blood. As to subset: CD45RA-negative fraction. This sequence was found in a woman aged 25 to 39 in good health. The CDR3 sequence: CASSPDRGYGYTF. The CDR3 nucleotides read TGCGCCAGCAGCCCAGACAGGGGCTATGGCTACACCTTC. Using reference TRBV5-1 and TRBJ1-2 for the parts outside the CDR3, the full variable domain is KAGVTQTPRYLIKTRGQQVTLSCSPISGHRSVSWYQQTPGQGLQFLFEYFSETQRNKGNFPGRFSGRQFSNSRSEMNVSTLELGDSALYLCASSPDRGYGYTFGSGTRLTVV.